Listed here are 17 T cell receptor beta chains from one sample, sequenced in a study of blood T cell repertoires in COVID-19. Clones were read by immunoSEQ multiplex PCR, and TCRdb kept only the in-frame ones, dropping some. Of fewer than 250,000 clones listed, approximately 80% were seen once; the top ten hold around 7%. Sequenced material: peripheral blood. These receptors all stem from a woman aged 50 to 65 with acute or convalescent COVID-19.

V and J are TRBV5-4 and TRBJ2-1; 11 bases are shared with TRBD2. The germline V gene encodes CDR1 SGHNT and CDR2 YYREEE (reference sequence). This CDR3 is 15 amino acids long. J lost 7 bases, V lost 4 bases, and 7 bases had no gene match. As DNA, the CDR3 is TGTGCCAGCAGCATTAGCGGGAGGGCCACGAATGAGCAGTTCTTC. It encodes CASSISGRATNEQFF.

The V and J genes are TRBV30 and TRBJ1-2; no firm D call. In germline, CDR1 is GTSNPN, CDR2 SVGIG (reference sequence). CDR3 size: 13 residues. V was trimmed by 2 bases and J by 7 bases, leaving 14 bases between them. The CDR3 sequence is CAWSKSAGAGYTF. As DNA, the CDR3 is TGTGCCTGGAGTAAATCGGCGGGAGCTGGCTACACCTTC.

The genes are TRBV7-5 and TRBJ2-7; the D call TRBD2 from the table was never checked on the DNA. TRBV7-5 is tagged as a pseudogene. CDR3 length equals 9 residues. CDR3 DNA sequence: TGTGCCAGAATCCGCGAGCAGTACTTC. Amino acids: CARIREQYF.

The CDR3 DNA reads as TGTGCCAGCAGCTTATACAGGGGGAATAGCAATCAGCCCCAGCATTTT. Its translation is CASSLYRGNSNQPQHF. This chain joins TRBV7-2 and TRBJ1-5; TRBD1 matches 8 bases. The CDR3 is made up of 16 amino acids. Germline lookup yields CDR1 SGHTA and CDR2 FQGNSA. V dropped 2 bases and J dropped 0; count of bases not matched to a gene: 3.

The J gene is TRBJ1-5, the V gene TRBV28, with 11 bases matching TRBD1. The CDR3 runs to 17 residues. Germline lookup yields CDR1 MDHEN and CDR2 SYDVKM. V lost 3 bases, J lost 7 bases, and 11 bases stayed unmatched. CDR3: CASSFLTWDRGKQPQHF. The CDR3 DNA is TGTGCCAGCAGTTTTCTTACATGGGACAGGGGGAAACAGCCCCAGCATTTT.

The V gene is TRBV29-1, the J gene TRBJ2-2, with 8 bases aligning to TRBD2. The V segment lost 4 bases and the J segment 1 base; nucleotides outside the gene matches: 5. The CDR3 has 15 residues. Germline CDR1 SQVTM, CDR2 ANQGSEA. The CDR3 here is CSVVGAGENTGELFF. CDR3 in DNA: TGCAGCGTTGTGGGAGCGGGGGAGAACACCGGGGAGCTGTTTTTT.

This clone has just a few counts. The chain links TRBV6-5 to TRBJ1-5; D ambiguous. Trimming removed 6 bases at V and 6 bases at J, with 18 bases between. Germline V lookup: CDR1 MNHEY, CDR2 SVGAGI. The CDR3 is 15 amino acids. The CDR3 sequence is CASSDRGQVGQPQHF. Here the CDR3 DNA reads TGTGCCAGCAGCGACCGTGGGCAGGTTGGTCAGCCCCAGCATTTT.

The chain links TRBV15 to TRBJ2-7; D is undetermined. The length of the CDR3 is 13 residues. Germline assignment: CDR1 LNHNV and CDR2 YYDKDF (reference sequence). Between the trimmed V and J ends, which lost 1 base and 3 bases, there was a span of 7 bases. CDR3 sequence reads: CATSRGGNYEQYF. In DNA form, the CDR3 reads TGTGCCACCAGCAGAGGCGGCAACTACGAGCAGTACTTC.

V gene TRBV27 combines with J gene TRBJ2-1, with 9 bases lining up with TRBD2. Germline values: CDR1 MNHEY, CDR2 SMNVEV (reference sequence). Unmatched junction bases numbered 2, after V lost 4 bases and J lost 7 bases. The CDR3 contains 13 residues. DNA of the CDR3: TGTGCCAGCAGTTCGCTAGCGGGAAATGAGCAGTTCTTC. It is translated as CASSSLAGNEQFF.

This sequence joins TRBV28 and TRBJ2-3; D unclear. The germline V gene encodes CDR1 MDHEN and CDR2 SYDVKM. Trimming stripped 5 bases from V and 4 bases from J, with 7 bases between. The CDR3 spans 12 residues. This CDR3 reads CASSPLPDTQYF. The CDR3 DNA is TGTGCCAGCAGTCCACTCCCAGATACGCAGTATTTT. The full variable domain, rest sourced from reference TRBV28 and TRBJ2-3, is DVKVTQSSRYLVKRTGEKVFLECVQDMDHENMFWYRQDPGLGLRLIYFSYDVKMKEKGDIPEGYSVSREKKERFSLILESASTNQTSMYLCASSPLPDTQYFGPGTRLTVL.

The CDR3 region has the DNA TGTGCCAGCAGCCCGGGGACAGGGGGCTTCCCAAACATTCAGTACTTC. Amino acids: CASSPGTGGFPNIQYF. The chain joins TRBV5-4 to TRBJ2-4, with 12 bases identical to TRBD1. From germline, CDR1 is SGHNT and CDR2 YYREEE (reference sequence). After removal of 4 bases from V and 6 bases from J, the junction contained 8 bases not matched to a gene. This CDR3 is built from 16 residues.

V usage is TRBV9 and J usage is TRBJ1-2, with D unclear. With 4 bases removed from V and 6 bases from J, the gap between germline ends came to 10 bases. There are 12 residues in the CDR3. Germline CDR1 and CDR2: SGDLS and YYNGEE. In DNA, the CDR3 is TGTGCCAGCAGCTCTAACGCGGATGGCTACACCTTC. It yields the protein CASSSNADGYTF.

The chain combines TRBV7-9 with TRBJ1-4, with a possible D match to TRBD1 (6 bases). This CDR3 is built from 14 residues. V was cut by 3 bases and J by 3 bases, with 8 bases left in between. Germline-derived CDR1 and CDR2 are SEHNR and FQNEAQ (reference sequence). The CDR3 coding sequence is TGTGCCAGCAGCTTTTCAGGGGCTAATGAAAAACTGTTTTTT. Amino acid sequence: CASSFSGANEKLFF.

The CDR3, as DNA: TGCGCCAGCAGCCAAAGGGGAAGAGAAAAACTGTTTTTT. Its protein is CASSQRGREKLFF. The V and J genes are TRBV4-3 and TRBJ1-4; weak D call: TRBD1 (5 bases). Deletions cut 2 bases from V and 8 bases from J, with 9 bases between. This CDR3 is built from 13 residues. Germline CDR1 is LGHNA and CDR2 is YSLEER.

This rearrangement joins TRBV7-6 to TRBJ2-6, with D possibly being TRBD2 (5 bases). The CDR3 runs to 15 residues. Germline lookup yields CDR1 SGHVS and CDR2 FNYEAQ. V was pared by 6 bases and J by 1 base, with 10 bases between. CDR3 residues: CASSFRESGANVLTF. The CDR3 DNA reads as TGTGCCAGCAGTTTTAGGGAGTCTGGGGCCAACGTCCTGACTTTC. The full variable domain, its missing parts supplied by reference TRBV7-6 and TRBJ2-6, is GAGVSQSPRYKVTKRGQDVALRCDPISGHVSLYWYRQALGQGPEFLTYFNYEAQQDKSGLPNDRFSAERPEGSISTLTIQRTEQRDSAMYRCASSFRESGANVLTFGAGSRLTVL.

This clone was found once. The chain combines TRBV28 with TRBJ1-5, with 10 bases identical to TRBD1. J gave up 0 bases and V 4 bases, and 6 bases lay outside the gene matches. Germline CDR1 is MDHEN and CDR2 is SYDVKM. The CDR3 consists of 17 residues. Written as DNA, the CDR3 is TGTGCCAGCAGTTGGACAGGGGGTTCATATAGCAATCAGCCCCAGCATTTT. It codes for CASSWTGGSYSNQPQHF.

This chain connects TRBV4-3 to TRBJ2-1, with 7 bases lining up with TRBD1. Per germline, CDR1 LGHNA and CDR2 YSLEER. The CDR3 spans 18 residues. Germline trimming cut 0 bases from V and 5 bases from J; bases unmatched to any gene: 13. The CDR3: CASSQDFGVGQRDNEQFF. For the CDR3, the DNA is TGCGCCAGCAGCCAAGATTTCGGGGTGGGACAGAGGGACAATGAGCAGTTCTTC.